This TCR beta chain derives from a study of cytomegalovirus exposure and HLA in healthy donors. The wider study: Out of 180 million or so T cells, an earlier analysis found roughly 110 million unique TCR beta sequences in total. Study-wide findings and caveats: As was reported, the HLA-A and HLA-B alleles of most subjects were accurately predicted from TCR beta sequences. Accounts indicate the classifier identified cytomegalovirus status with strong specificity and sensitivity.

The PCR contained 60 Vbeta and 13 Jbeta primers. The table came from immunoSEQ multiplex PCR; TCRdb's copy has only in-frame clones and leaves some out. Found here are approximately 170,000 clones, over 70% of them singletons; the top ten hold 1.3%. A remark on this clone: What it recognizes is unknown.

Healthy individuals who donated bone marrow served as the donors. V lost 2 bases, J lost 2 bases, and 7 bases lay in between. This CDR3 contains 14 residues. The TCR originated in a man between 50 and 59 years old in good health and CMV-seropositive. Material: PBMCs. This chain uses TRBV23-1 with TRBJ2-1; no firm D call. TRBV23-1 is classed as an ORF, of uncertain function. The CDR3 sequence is CASSQQAAYNEQFF. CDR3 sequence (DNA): TGCGCCAGCAGTCAACAGGCCGCCTACAATGAGCAGTTCTTC.